This TCR beta chain was retrieved from a study of shared clonotypes between healthy human individuals. Sequencing was performed with immunoSEQ multiplex PCR; in TCRdb, only in-frame clones are kept and a portion is missing. The sample records around 2.3 million clones, approximately 96% being singletons. The CDR3 has 13 amino acids. Germline CDR1 reads MGHRA; CDR2 reads YSYEKL. With 2 bases removed from V and 0 bases from J, the gap between germline ends came to 3 bases. This clone was detected only once. The gene calls are TRBV4-1 and TRBJ2-3; unclear D gene. The sequencing input was naive CD4+ T cells sorted from blood. Regarding subset: CD45RA+ positively selected. This sequence was found in a man younger than 35 in good health. The CDR3 bases are TGCGCCAGCAGCCAACGCAGCACAGATACGCAGTATTTT. Translating gives CASSQRSTDTQYF.